This T cell receptor (beta chain) comes out of a study of cytomegalovirus exposure and HLA in healthy donors. Study-wide results and limits: Many donors shared some public TCRs, even though most TCR sequences were rare.

The donors were in the roughly 120-subject validation cohort; that cohort was separate from the roughly 700-subject first cohort. Here immunoSEQ multiplex PCR was the method, and the copy in TCRdb shows in-frame clones only, minus some. The table lists tens of thousands of clones, 85% to 95% of them singletons. The ends were cut back, 4 bases at V and 6 bases at J, with 16 bases in the middle. CDR1 and CDR2 from the germline V gene are MNHNS and SASEGT. This CDR3 region has 15 residues. About this clone itself: Its antigen is still unknown.

This receptor was obtained from a woman aged 18-29 years in good health and CMV-seropositive. Sequencing was performed on PBMCs. This rearrangement joins TRBV6-1 to TRBJ1-5; tentatively, D is TRBD1 (5 bases). In DNA, the CDR3 is TGTGCCAGCAGTGGGTTTGGACAAAGGACTCAGCCCCAGCATTTT. It encodes CASSGFGQRTQPQHF.